One sample yielded the 19 T cell receptor beta chains listed below, sequenced in a study of T cell clonality in common variable immunodeficiency. Some clones are missing from TCRdb's copy, which holds only in-frame ones; the method was immunoSEQ multiplex PCR. In total the sample includes roughly 58,000 clones, none of them seen once. The sample was peripheral blood mononuclear cells. The receptors were sampled from a person aged 18 to 70 in good health.

This clone was counted between two and nine times. Sequencing ends 3 residues short of the CDR3 end; the germline J gene provides the rest. The rearrangement links TRBV5-1 to TRBJ2-1; 11 bases match TRBD1. Germline CDR1 SGHRS, CDR2 YFSETQ. The CDR3 has 18 amino acids. Trimming at V came to 6 bases and at J to 7 bases, leaving 18 bases not matched to a gene. CDR3 in amino acids: CASNGMGGQGEVHNEQFF. The CDR3 DNA, read in part, is TGCGCCAGCAACGGAATGGGGGGACAGGGGGAAGTTCATAATGAG. The entire variable domain, with the rest obtained from reference TRBV5-1 and TRBJ2-1, is as follows: KAGVTQTPRYLIKTRGQQVTLSCSPISGHRSVSWYQQTPGQGLQFLFEYFSETQRNKGNFPGRFSGRQFSNSRSEMNVSTLELGDSALYLCASNGMGGQGEVHNEQFFGPGTRLTVL.

At least ten counts were recorded for this clone. The sequenced fragment ends 3 residues before the CDR3 boundary, so the rest is inferred from the germline J gene. V and J are TRBV2 and TRBJ1-4; 7 positions match TRBD1. The CDR3 consists of 15 residues. Germline CDR1 and CDR2: SNHLY and FYNNEI. V lost 3 bases and J lost 3; bases outside the gene matches: 4. Incomplete CDR3 DNA: TGTGCCAGCAGTGAGGGGGGACAGCCTAATGAAAAA. It yields the protein CASSEGGQPNEK. Given in full, the CDR3 is CASSEGGQPNEKLFF. The variable domain in full, completed from reference TRBV2 and TRBJ1-4, reads EPEVTQTPSHQVTQMGQEVILRCVPISNHLYFYWYRQILGQKVEFLVSFYNNEISEKSEIFDDQFSVERPDGSNFTLKIRSTKLEDSAMYFCASSEGGQPNEKLFFGSGTQLSVL.

This clone has ten or more counts. The read gets to within 3 residues of the CDR3 end, and the germline J gene fills in the rest. The chain combines TRBV19 with TRBJ2-2, with TRBD1 matching 9 bases. With V trimmed by 5 bases and J by 3 bases, 16 bases remained unmatched. CDR3 length equals 19 residues. CDR1 and CDR2 from the germline V gene are LNHDA and SQIVND (reference sequence). The CDR3 protein is CASSVGQGGPISDTGELFF. The sequenced CDR3 bases are TGTGCCAGTAGTGTGGGACAGGGAGGGCCGATCTCGGACACCGGGGAG. Variable domain in full (rest from reference TRBV19 and TRBJ2-2): DGGITQSPKYLFRKEGQNVTLSCEQNLNHDAMYWYRQDPGQGLRLIYYSQIVNDFQKGDIAEGYSVSREKKESFPLTVTSAQKNPTAFYLCASSVGQGGPISDTGELFFGEGSRLTVL.

There are many counts of this clone. The CDR3 end is not reached by the read, which stops 3 residues before it; the germline J gene fills it in. This chain links TRBV30 with TRBJ2-2; D is ambiguous. Germline V lookup: CDR1 GTSNPN, CDR2 SVGIG (reference sequence). The V end lost 3 bases, the J end lost 1 base, and 9 bases lay between the germline ends. This CDR3 has 14 amino acids. The CDR3 reads CAWRRLGNTGELFF. CDR3 DNA (partial): TGTGCCTGGAGGCGGCTAGGGAACACCGGGGAG.

This clone has a count of ten or more. The DNA ends 3 residues before the CDR3 does, and the rest of the CDR3 is filled in from the germline J gene. The chain is built from TRBV27 and TRBJ2-3; D is possibly TRBD2 (6 bases). The length of the CDR3 is 14 residues. Germline V gene data show CDR1 as MNHEY and CDR2 as SMNVEV (reference sequence). The V end lost 6 bases, the J end lost 5 bases, and 15 bases lay between the germline ends. This CDR3 is CASRPSLGGDTQYF. The part of the CDR3 DNA that was read is TGTGCCAGCAGACCCTCATTGGGGGGAGATACG.

In its sample, this clone was seen many times. The CDR3 end is not reached by the read, which stops 3 residues before it; the germline J gene fills it in. The chain uses TRBV20-1 and TRBJ1-5, with D maybe TRBD1 (5 bases). Trimming stripped 1 base from V and 1 base from J, with 8 bases between. CDR1 and CDR2 (germline): DFQATT, SNEGSKA (reference sequence). This CDR3 comprises 14 residues. The covered CDR3 bases are TGCAGTGCTAGAGGGGGGGACAGCAATCAGCCC. Its protein is CSARGGDSNQP. The full CDR3 protein is CSARGGDSNQPQHF.

This clone was seen at least ten times. With the read ending 3 residues before the CDR3 end, the germline J gene is used to fill in that end. The rearrangement joins TRBV19 to TRBJ2-7, with D perhaps TRBD2 (6 bases). This CDR3 has 13 amino acids. V gave up 3 bases and J gave up 5 bases, with 11 bases separating them. CDR1 LNHDA and CDR2 SQIVND come from the germline V gene (reference sequence). CDR3 bases read: TGTGCCAGTAGTATCAATAGCGGCCACGAG. This codes for CASSINSGHE. In full, the CDR3 is CASSINSGHEQYF.

This clone was counted ten times or more. The read terminates 3 residues ahead of where the CDR3 ends, so the germline J gene completes it. The chain is built from TRBV9 and TRBJ2-7; D is unclear. V was shortened by 2 bases and J by 0 bases, with 6 bases between the two germline ends. This CDR3 has 13 residues. Per germline, CDR1 SGDLS and CDR2 YYNGEE. CDR3 DNA, as far as it was read: TGTGCCAGCAGCGTCGCGCCCTCCTACGAG. This translates into CASSVAPSYE. The whole CDR3 protein reads CASSVAPSYEQYF.

This clone was found many times. The missing CDR3 end, 3 residues past where the read stops, is filled in from the germline J gene. The chain employs TRBV11-1 and TRBJ1-3; possibly TRBD1 for D (5 bases). The germline gives CDR1 SGHAT, CDR2 FQDESV (reference sequence). CDR3 length equals 14 residues. CDR3 sequence: CASSLARSGSPIYF. The CDR3 bases that were read are TGTGCCAGCAGCTTAGCGCGATCAGGGAGCCCA.

This clone was recorded at least ten times. The CDR3 extends 3 residues past the end of the read, so its final part is completed from the germline J gene. The chain is built from TRBV9 and TRBJ2-5, with a weak D call TRBD2 (7 bases). This CDR3 is 15 amino acids long. The V and J ends lost 0 bases and 4 bases respectively, with 13 bases between them. CDR1 and CDR2 (germline): SGDLS, YYNGEE. CDR3: CASSVEGGPGETQYF. The covered CDR3 bases are TGTGCCAGCAGCGTAGAGGGGGGGCCGGGAGAGACC.

This clone was observed many times. Sequencing ends 3 residues short of the CDR3 end; the germline J gene provides the rest. V and J are TRBV20-1 and TRBJ2-7; perhaps TRBD1 as D (6 bases). The CDR3 loop spans 12 amino acids. Looked up from germline, CDR1 is DFQATT and CDR2 is SNEGSKA (reference sequence). The V end was cut by 0 bases, the J end by 6 bases, with 9 bases between. The sequenced CDR3 bases are TGCAGTGCTAGAGACACAGGGACCGAG. This gives the protein CSARDTGTE. In full, the CDR3 reads CSARDTGTEQYF.

This clone was seen at least ten times. The sequenced fragment ends 3 residues before the CDR3 boundary, so the rest is inferred from the germline J gene. The chain links TRBV20-1 to TRBJ2-3; tentatively, D is TRBD2 (5 bases). Trimming removed 6 bases at V and 4 bases at J, with 17 bases between. Germline CDR1 DFQATT, CDR2 SNEGSKA (reference sequence). This CDR3 has 14 amino acids. CDR3 DNA, as far as it was read: TGCAGTGCGCCGCTAGCACCAGGCGCAGATACG. Its protein is CSAPLAPGADT. The CDR3 reads in full as CSAPLAPGADTQYF.

Many counts were recorded for this clone. Read sequence stops 3 residues before the CDR3 end, and the germline J gene provides the missing end. The chain couples TRBV10-1 to TRBJ1-5, with no clear D. The germline CDR1 and CDR2 sequences are WNHNN and SYGVQD (reference sequence). V was clipped by 2 bases and J by 3 bases, with 5 bases between them. CDR3 size: 13 residues. The CDR3 reads CASSETVNQPQHF. The sequenced part of the CDR3 DNA is TGCGCCAGCAGTGAGACAGTCAATCAGCCC.

This clone was detected ten times or more. The sequenced fragment ends 3 residues before the CDR3 boundary, so the rest is inferred from the germline J gene. The chain carries TRBV19 and TRBJ1-1; 8 bases fit TRBD1. Germline V gives CDR1 LNHDA, CDR2 SQIVND (reference sequence). V trimming: 6 bases; J trimming: 6 bases; junction bases outside the gene matches: 3. This CDR3 region has 12 residues. CDR3 in amino acids: CASRTGAPEAFF. CDR3 DNA, as far as it was read: TGTGCCAGTAGGACAGGGGCCCCTGAA.

This clone was seen ten or more times. The read terminates 3 residues ahead of where the CDR3 ends, so the germline J gene completes it. The rearrangement links TRBV2 to TRBJ2-5; 12 positions match TRBD2. This CDR3 has 16 residues. Germline trimming cut 5 bases from V and 5 bases from J; bases unmatched to any gene: 9. Germline assignment: CDR1 SNHLY and CDR2 FYNNEI. The CDR3 reads CASSLGLAGSWETQYF. CDR3 DNA (partial): TGTGCCAGCAGTCTCGGACTAGCGGGAAGTTGGGAGACC.

This clone has ten or more counts. Sequence at one end of the junction differs from germline and may be a read error. Sequencing ends 3 residues short of the CDR3 end; the germline J gene provides the rest. The V call is TRBV20-1, the J call TRBJ2-1, with D unclear. Germline V gene sequence: CDR1 DFQATT, CDR2 SNEGSKA (reference sequence). The CDR3 sequence is 14 residues long. CDR3 bases read: TGCAGTGCTAAAAATTGGGCCTCCTACAGTGAG. This gives the protein CSAKNWASYSE. The full-length CDR3 reads as CSAKNWASYSEQFF.

This clone was counted ten times or more. The CDR3 spells CASSSLTGAPYGYTF. The part of the CDR3 DNA that was read is TGTGCCAGCAGCTCACTTACAGGGGCCCCTTATGGC. The chain joins TRBV7-2 to TRBJ1-2; 7 bases align to TRBD1. The read gets to within 3 residues of the CDR3 end, and the germline J gene fills in the rest. Germline trimming cut 4 bases from V and 5 bases from J; bases unmatched to any gene: 10. This CDR3 contains 15 residues. Germline-derived CDR1 and CDR2 are SGHTA and FQGNSA.

This clone was seen repeatedly, ten times or more. The sequenced fragment ends 3 residues before the CDR3 boundary, so the rest is inferred from the germline J gene. This rearrangement joins TRBV7-8 to TRBJ2-7; D possibly corresponds to TRBD1 (5 bases). The CDR3 has 14 amino acids. V was cut by 5 bases and J by 3 bases, with 14 bases left in between. Germline V gene lookup returns CDR1 SGHVS and CDR2 FQNEAQ. The sequenced CDR3 bases are TGTGCCAGCAGCAAACAGGATTACCTCTACGAG. Protein: CASSKQDYLYE. The entire CDR3 sequence reads CASSKQDYLYEQYF.

This clone was detected ten times or more. The read terminates 3 residues before the CDR3 end, so the remaining end is supplied by the germline J gene. This sequence joins TRBV30 and TRBJ2-1; 8 bases agree with TRBD2. This CDR3 region has 17 residues. V gave up 2 bases and J gave up 7 bases; unmatched junction bases: 16. Germline values: CDR1 GTSNPN, CDR2 SVGIG (reference sequence). The part of the CDR3 DNA that was read is TGTGCCTGGAGTCCCTGGTCCCAGCGGGAGAGGGGAAATGAG. This gives the protein CAWSPWSQRERGNE. Given in full, the CDR3 is CAWSPWSQRERGNEQFF.